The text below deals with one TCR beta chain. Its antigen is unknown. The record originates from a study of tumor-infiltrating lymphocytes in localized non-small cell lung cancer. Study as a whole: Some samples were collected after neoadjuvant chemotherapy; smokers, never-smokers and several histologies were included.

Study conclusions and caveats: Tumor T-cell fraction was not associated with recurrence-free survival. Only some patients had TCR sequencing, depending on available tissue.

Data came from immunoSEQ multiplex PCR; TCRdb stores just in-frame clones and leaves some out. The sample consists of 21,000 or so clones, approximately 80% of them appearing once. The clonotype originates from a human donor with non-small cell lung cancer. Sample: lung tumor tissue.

CDR3 amino acids: CASSLRQGRDEQYF. The CDR3 nucleotides read TGTGCCAGCAGCTTACGACAGGGACGGGACGAGCAGTACTTC. This sequence joins TRBV5-4 and TRBJ2-7; TRBD1 matches 7 bases. The CDR3 is 14 amino acids. Per the germline V gene, CDR1 is SGHNT and CDR2 is YYREEE (reference sequence). The trim removed 2 bases at V and 5 bases at J, leaving 7 bases unmatched. Full variable domain (rest looked up from reference TRBV5-4 and TRBJ2-7): ETGVTQSPTHLIKTRGQQVTLRCSSQSGHNTVSWYQQALGQGPQFIFQYYREEENGRGNFPPRFSGLQFPNYSSELNVNALELDDSALYLCASSLRQGRDEQYFGPGTRLTVT.